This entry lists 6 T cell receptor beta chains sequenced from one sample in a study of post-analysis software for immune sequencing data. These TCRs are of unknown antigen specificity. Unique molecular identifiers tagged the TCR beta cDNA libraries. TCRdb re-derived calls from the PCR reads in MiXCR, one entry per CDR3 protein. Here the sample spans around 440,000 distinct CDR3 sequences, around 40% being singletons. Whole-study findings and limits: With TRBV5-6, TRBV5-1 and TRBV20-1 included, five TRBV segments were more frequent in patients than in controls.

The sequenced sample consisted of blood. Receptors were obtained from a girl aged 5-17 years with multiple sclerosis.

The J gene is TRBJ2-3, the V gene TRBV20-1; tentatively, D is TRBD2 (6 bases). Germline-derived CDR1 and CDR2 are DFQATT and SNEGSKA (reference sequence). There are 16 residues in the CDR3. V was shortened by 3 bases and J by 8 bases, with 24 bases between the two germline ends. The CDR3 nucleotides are TGCAGTGCTAGGCTCTTGACTAGTGGGATTTCTCTTACGCAGTATTTT. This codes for CSARLLTSGISLTQYF.

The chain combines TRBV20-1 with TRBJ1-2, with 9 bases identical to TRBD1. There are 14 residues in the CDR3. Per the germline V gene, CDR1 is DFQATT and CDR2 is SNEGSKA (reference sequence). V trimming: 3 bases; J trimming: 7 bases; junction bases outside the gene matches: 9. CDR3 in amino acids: CSAREQGAGIGYTF. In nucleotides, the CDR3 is TGCAGTGCTAGGGAACAGGGGGCTGGTATTGGCTACACCTTC.

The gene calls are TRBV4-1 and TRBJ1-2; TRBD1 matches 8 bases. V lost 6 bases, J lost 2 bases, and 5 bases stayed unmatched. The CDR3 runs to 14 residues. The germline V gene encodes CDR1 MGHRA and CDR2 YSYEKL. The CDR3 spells CASRVTGDNYGYTF. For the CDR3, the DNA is TGCGCCAGCAGGGTGACAGGGGACAACTATGGCTACACCTTC.

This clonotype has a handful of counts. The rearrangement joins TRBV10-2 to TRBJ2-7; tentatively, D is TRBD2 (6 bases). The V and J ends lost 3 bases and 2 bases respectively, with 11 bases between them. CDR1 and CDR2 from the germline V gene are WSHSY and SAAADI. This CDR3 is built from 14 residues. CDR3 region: CASSDSGYTYEQYF. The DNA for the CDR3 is TGCGCCAGCAGTGATAGCGGTTATACCTACGAGCAGTACTTC.

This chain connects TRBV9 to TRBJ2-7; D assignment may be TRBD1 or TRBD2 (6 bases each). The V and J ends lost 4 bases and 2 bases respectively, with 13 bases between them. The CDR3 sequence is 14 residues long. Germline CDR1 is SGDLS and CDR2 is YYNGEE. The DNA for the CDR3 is TGTGCCAGCAGCCAGCAGGGGAGGACCTACGAGCAGTACTTC. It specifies CASSQQGRTYEQYF.

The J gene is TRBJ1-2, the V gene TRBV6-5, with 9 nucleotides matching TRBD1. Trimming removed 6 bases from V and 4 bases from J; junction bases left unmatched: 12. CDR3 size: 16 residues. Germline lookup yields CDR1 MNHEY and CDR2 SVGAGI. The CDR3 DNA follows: TGTGCCAGCAGCCTCTATCCGGGACAGGGAACCTATGGCTACACCTTC. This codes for CASSLYPGQGTYGYTF.